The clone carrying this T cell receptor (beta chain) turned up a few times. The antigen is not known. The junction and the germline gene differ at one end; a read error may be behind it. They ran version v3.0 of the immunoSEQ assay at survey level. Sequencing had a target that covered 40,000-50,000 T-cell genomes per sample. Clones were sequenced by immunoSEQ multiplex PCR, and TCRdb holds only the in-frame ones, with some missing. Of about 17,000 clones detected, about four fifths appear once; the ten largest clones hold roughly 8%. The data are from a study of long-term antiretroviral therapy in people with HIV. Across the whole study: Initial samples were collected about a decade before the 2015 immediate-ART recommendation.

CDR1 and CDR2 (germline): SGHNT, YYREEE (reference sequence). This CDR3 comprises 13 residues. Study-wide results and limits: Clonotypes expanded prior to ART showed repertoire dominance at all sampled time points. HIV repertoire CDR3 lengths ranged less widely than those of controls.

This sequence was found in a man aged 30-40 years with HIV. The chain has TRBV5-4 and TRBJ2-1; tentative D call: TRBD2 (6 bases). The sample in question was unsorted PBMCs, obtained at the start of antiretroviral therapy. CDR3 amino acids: CASSQDGGFEQFF. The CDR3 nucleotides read TGCGCCAGCAGCCAAGATGGAGGGTTTGAGCAGTTCTTC.